The entry below describes one T cell receptor (beta chain). Its antigen is not known. Produced via immunoSEQ multiplex PCR; TCRdb's table is partial and in-frame only. Found here are 180,000 or so clones, about 93% of them singletons; the top ten hold around 2%. These data belong to a study of T cell responses to AZD1222 COVID-19 vaccine. Study results and limitations: Spike regions recognized by vaccine-associated CD4 TCRs spanned the protein, led by 160-218 and 743-854. Clonal diversity was possibly underestimated, and white British individuals and females predominated among donors.

V was clipped by 4 bases and J by 1 base, with 10 bases between them. Germline V gene lookup returns CDR1 ENHRY and CDR2 SYGVKD. The CDR3 loop spans 14 amino acids. The chain recombines TRBV10-3 with TRBJ1-1, with a possible D match to TRBD1 (6 bases). The starting material was peripheral blood, obtained 28 days after the second AZD1222 dose. The receptor comes from an adult who received the AZD1222 COVID-19 vaccine. The CDR3 here is CAISGGGKNTEAFF. In nucleotides, the CDR3 is TGTGCCATCAGTGGAGGGGGAAAGAACACTGAAGCTTTCTTT.